This T cell receptor (beta chain) was identified in a study of type 1 regulatory T cells (dated by TCRdb to about 2021). Describing the broader study: An in vitro protocol by which a Tr1-enriched, alloantigen-specific CD4 T cell product named T-allo10 was generated was characterized in the study. T-allo10 was being evaluated clinically in patients with hematological malignancies who were receiving allogeneic hematopoietic stem cell transplantation. The study at large found these results: A more restricted TCR repertoire was observed in Tr1 cells than in non-Tr1 cells, and this restriction was interpreted in the study as alloantigen-induced clonal expansion.

This clonotype was counted a few times. Its specific antigen is unknown. The sample holds no much larger clone one base away, and base qualities are not on file. Sequencer: Illumina MiSeq. Clones were called with MiXCR by TCRdb after fastp trimmed the public reads at Q25, and only in-frame beta chains were retained. Each CDR3 protein appears once, grouped with its most common genes and DNA. This sample has tens of thousands of distinct CDR3 sequences in its table, and less than 25% of those were observed once. The biggest ten clones account for roughly 8.3% of the sample. Looking up the germline V gene yields CDR1 LGHNA and CDR2 YSLEER. Here V drops 4 bases and J drops 2 bases, and the junction holds 6 bases not matched to any gene. From the cysteine up to the phenylalanine, the CDR3 has a length of 15 residues. Only CDR3 DNA is held: 45 bases, read in frame from base 1.

This chain is built from TRBV4-3 and TRBJ1-2, with 8 junctional bases fitting TRBD1. The sequence was collected from a human donor in good health. Specimen: cultured type 1 regulatory T (Tr1) cells, either the whole culture or a sorted fraction (not recorded which). Explained via the paper, the cell subset or site label denotes: type 1 regulatory T cells sorted from the T-allo10 product. For the CDR3, the sequence is CASSLRRTGNYGYTF. The sequence in DNA is TGCGCCAGCAGCCTCAGAAGGACAGGGAACTATGGCTACACCTTC.